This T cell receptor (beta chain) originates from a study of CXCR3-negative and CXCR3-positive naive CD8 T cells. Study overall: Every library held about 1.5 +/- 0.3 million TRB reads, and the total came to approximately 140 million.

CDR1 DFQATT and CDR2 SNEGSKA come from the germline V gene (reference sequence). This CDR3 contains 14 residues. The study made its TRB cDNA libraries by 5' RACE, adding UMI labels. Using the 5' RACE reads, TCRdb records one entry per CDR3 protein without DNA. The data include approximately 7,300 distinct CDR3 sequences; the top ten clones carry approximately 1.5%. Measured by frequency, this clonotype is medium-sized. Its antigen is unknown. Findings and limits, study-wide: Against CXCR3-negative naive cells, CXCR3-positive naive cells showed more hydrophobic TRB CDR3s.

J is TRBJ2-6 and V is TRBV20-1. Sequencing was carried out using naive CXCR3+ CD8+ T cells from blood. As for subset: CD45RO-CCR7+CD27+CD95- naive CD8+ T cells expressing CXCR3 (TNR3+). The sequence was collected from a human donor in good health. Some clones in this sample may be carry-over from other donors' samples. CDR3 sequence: CSAPASSGANVLTF.